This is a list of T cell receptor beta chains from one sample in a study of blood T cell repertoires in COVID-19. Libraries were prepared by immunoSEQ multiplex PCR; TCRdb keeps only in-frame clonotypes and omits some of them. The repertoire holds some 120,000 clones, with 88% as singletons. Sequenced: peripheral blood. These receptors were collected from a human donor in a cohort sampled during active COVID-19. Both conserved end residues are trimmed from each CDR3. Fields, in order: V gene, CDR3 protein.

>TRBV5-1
ASSLWGRGEKLF
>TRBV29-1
SARQGPRTNTGELF
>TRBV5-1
ASRFGRGGAYNEQF
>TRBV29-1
SIPEAGNYNEQF
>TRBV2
ASSEGLVGEQF
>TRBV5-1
ASSRTGGSSYEQY
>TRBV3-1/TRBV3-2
ASSQDGYGYT
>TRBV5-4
ASSLPGKGDTEAF
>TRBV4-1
ASSRQASSYNEQF
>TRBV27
ASSFGGGYEQY
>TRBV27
ATNKNRLAGKTSTDTQY
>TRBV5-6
ASSPDTGESEAF
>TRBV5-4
ASSTRTGRGDNEQF
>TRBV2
ASSEPGTGDEKLF
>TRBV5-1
ASSLVGGSAEAF
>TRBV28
ASRSGTGLANTEAF
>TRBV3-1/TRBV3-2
ASSPRTSGVSSYEQY
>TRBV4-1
ASSQGGRGGNTEAF
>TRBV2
ASSERQGQIYGYT
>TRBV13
ASSLTGNYEQY
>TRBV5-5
ASSMGTGVSYEQY
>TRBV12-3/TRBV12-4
ASLLGSGEAF
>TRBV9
ASSVESTVSYEQY
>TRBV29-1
SVGPSKREGEQY
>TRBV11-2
ASSRRSSRNRLEQY
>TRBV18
ASSPLQGGNYGYT
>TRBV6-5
ALGRDGNSPLH
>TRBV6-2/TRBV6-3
ASSPLVVGGHEQY
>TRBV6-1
ASSEASPTVTPLH
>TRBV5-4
ASSFSSGRPSTDTQY
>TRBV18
ASSPPGTDYNEQF
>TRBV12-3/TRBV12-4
ASSSGLRVEQF
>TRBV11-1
ASSPTGLYGYT
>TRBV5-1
ASSLGLAGGADTQY
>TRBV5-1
ASSLRTTQGITEAF
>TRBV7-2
ASSLGTGDGPYTQY
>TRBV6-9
ASSYSSAGGASTDTQY
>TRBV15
ATSRGAGTYEQY
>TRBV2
ASSPSRTSGSPETQY
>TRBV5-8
ASSYGQTSYEQY
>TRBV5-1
ASRGQGGDTIY
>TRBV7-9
ASSNRDRTLPDTQY
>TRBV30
AWSPGVYYEQY
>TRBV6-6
ASRDGLSSSYNEQF
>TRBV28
ASSLQFYGYT
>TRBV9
ASSPAGNYGYT
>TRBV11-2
ASSLWTSGRFNEQY
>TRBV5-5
ASRPGRLEETQY
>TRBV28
ASSLVRRGSGELF
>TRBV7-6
ASSTGTAKLSGNTIY
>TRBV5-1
ASSSGLAGEVEQF
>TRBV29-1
SVGKAF
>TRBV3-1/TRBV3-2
ASSQTIGLAAYTGELF
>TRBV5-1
ASSFGGHNQPQH
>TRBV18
ASSPREGETQY
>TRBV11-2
ASSRDPGYEKLF
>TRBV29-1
SALLVARLDTQY
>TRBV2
ASSWTVTGPGQPQH
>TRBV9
ASSTSTGYNEQF
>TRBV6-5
ASVASHSTDTQY